This TCR beta chain was obtained from a study of blood T cell repertoires in COVID-19. The CDR3 runs to 13 residues. The junction had 6 bases not matched to a gene; V was cut back by 7 bases and J by 4 bases. The assay was immunoSEQ multiplex PCR, and TCRdb's table has in-frame clones only and misses some. The data show about 58,000 clones, about nine tenths seen once. The TCR originated in a woman aged 55-69 years with active COVID-19. This chain uses TRBV12-3 or TRBV12-4 with TRBJ2-7; 8 positions match TRBD2. What was sequenced was peripheral blood. CDR3 sequence reads: CASTAGGAYEQYF. CDR3 nucleotides: TGTGCCAGCACCGCGGGGGGCGCATACGAGCAGTACTTC.